This T cell receptor (beta chain) was identified in a study of cytomegalovirus exposure and HLA in healthy donors. Study results and caveats: Most of the TCR beta V segments (in an earlier analysis) were productive either about 87% or about 30% of the time.

In the case of this clone: Its specificity is unknown.

Primers for the PCR totalled 60 Vbeta and 13 Jbeta. Profiling relied on immunoSEQ multiplex PCR, and the TCRdb table lists in-frame clones only, not all of them. The sample holds about 150,000 clones, roughly 80% seen once. The sample comprised PBMCs. The receptor's source is a young man in good health and CMV-seronegative.

As DNA, the CDR3 is TGTGCCAGCAGTGGGGGGACAGTCTACGAGCAGTACTTC. The encoded protein is CASSGGTVYEQYF. This chain uses TRBV6-1 with TRBJ2-7; TRBD1 matches 7 bases. After removal of 4 bases from V and 3 bases from J, the junction contained 3 bases not matched to a gene. CDR3 length: 13 amino acids. The germline V gene encodes CDR1 MNHNS and CDR2 SASEGT.